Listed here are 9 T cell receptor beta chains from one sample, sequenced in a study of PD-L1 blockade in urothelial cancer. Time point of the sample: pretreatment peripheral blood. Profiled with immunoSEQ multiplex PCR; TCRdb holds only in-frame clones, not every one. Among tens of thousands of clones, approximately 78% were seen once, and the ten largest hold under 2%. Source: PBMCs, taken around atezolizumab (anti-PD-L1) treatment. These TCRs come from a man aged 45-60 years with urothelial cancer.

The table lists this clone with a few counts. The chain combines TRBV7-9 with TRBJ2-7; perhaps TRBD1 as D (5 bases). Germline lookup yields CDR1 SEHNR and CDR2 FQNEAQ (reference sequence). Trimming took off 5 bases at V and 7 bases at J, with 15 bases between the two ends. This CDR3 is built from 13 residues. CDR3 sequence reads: CASSIDSSREQYF. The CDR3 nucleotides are TGTGCCAGCAGCATAGACAGCTCCCGGGAGCAGTACTTC.

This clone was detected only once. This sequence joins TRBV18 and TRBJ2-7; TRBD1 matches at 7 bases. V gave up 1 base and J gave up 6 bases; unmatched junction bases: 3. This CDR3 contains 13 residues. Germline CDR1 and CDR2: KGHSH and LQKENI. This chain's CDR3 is CASSPQGAGEQYV. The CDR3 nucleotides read TGTGCCAGCTCACCACAGGGGGCAGGCGAGCAGTACGTC.

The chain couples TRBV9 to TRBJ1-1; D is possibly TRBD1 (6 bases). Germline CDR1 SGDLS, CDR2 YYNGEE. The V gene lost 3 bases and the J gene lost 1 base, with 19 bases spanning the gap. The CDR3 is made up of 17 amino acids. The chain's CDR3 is CASSAGGGRRRNTEAFF. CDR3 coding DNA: TGTGCCAGCAGCGCGGGAGGGGGACGGCGGCGGAACACTGAAGCTTTCTTT.

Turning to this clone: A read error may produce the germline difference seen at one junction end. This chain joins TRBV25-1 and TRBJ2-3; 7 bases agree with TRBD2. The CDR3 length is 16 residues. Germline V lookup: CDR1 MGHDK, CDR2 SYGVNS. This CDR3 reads CASNEGASGNTDTQYF. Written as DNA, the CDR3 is TGTGCCAGCAATGAAGGGGCTAGCGGCAACACAGATACGCAGTATTTT.

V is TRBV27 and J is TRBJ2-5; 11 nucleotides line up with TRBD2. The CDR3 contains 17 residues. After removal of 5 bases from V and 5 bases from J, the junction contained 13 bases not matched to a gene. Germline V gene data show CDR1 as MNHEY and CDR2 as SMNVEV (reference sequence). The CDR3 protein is CASSRRSSGRAGETQYF. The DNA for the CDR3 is TGTGCCAGCAGTCGCCGCAGTAGCGGGAGGGCCGGGGAGACCCAGTACTTC.

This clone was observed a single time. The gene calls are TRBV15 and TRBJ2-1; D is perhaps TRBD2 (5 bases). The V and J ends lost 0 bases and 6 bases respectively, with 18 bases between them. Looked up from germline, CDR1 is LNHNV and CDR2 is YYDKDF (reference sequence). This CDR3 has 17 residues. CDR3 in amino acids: CATSRDLGVSTGNEQFF. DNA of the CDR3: TGTGCCACCAGCAGAGATCTGGGAGTGTCTACTGGCAATGAGCAGTTCTTC.

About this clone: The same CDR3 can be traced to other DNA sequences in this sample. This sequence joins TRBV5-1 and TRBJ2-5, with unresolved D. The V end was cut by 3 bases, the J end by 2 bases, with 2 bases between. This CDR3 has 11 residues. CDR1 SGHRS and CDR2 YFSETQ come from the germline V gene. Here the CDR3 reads CASSSQETQYF. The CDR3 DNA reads TGCGCCAGCAGCTCACAAGAGACCCAGTACTTC. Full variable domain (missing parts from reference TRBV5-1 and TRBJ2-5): KAGVTQTPRYLIKTRGQQVTLSCSPISGHRSVSWYQQTPGQGLQFLFEYFSETQRNKGNFPGRFSGRQFSNSRSEMNVSTLELGDSALYLCASSSQETQYFGPGTRLLVL.

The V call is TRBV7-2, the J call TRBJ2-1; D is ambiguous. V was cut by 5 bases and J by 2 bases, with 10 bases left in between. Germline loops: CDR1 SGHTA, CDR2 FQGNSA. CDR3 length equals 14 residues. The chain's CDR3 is CASSPARAYNEQFF. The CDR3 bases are TGTGCCAGCAGCCCAGCACGGGCCTACAATGAGCAGTTCTTC.

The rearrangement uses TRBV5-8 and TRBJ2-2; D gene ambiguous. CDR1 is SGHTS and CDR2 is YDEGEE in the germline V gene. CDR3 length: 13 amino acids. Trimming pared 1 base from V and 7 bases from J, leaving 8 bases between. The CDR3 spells CASSLLRFGELFF. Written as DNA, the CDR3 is TGTGCCAGCAGCTTGTTACGGTTCGGGGAGCTGTTTTTT.